Below, 30 T cell receptor beta chains from the same sample are listed, as sequenced in a study of cytomegalovirus exposure and HLA in healthy donors. Data came from immunoSEQ multiplex PCR; TCRdb stores just in-frame clones and leaves some out. The table has 150,000 or so clones, 75% to 90% seen once; the top ten hold approximately 20%. Sequenced sample: PBMCs. The source of these receptors is a man aged 18 to 29 in good health and CMV-seropositive.

The CDR3, as DNA: TGTGCCAGTACCGCCGGAAGGAGCGTCGTGCCTAGCAATCAGCCCCAGCATTTT. Amino acid sequence: CASTAGRSVVPSNQPQHF. V is TRBV19 and J is TRBJ1-5; D gene uncertain. This CDR3 comprises 18 residues. Per germline, CDR1 LNHDA and CDR2 SQIVND (reference sequence). V lost 7 bases, J lost 0 bases, and 22 bases lay in between.

This clone was counted a single time. The chain carries TRBV19 and TRBJ2-7; TRBD1 aligns across 11 bases. Germline CDR1 is LNHDA and CDR2 is SQIVND (reference sequence). V trimming: 6 bases; J trimming: 4 bases; junction bases outside the gene matches: 8. This CDR3 is built from 15 residues. The CDR3 region has the DNA TGTGCCAGTAGCGATGGACAGGGGGCCGGGTACGAGCAGTACTTC. Protein sequence: CASSDGQGAGYEQYF.

The chain carries TRBV5-4 and TRBJ2-1; 8 bases match TRBD2. This CDR3 spans 15 amino acids. CDR1 is SGHNT, CDR2 YYREEE, per germline (reference sequence). Trimming cost V 7 bases and J 0 bases; bases outside gene matches: 6. This CDR3 reads CASYPSGSSYNEQFF. DNA for the CDR3: TGTGCCAGCTACCCGAGCGGGAGCTCCTACAATGAGCAGTTCTTC.

This chain links TRBV5-1 with TRBJ2-1; D perhaps matches TRBD2 (5 bases). Trimming left V 0 bases short and J 1 base short, with 11 bases between. This CDR3 comprises 16 residues. Germline V gives CDR1 SGHRS, CDR2 YFSETQ. As DNA, the CDR3 is TGCGCCAGCAGCTTGGATCTAGCCGTTTCCTACAATGAGCAGTTCTTC. Protein: CASSLDLAVSYNEQFF.

The rearrangement joins TRBV19 to TRBJ2-3; TRBD2 agrees at 11 bases. V lost 6 bases to trimming and J lost 5 bases; unmatched junction nucleotides: 7. From germline, CDR1 is LNHDA and CDR2 SQIVND (reference sequence). This CDR3 has 15 amino acids. The CDR3 here is CASSLAGGPVDTQYF. In DNA, the CDR3 is TGTGCCAGTAGCTTAGCGGGGGGGCCGGTAGATACGCAGTATTTT.

V is TRBV19 and J is TRBJ2-1; 12 nucleotides match TRBD1. J lost 5 bases, V lost 8 bases, and 4 bases had no gene match. The CDR3 runs to 14 residues. Germline V gene lookup returns CDR1 LNHDA and CDR2 SQIVND (reference sequence). CDR3 protein: CASCRDRGHNEQFF. As DNA, the CDR3 is TGTGCCAGTTGCCGGGACAGGGGGCACAATGAGCAGTTCTTC.

The chain carries TRBV2 and TRBJ2-3; tentatively, D is TRBD2 (5 bases). V lost 11 bases and J lost 3, with 18 bases in between. Germline V gene data show CDR1 as SNHLY and CDR2 as FYNNEI. The CDR3 sequence is 14 residues long. The CDR3 DNA reads as TGTGCCGTACGGGATTCCGCGAATACAGATACGCAGTATTTT. It yields the protein CAVRDSANTDTQYF. The full variable domain, its missing parts supplied by reference TRBV2 and TRBJ2-3, is EPEVTQTPSHQVTQMGQEVILRCVPISNHLYFYWYRQILGQKVEFLVSFYNNEISEKSEIFDDQFSVERPDGSNFTLKIRSTKLEDSAMYFCAVRDSANTDTQYFGPGTRLTVL.

This chain connects TRBV30 to TRBJ1-1, with 9 bases lining up with TRBD1. CDR1 and CDR2 from the germline V gene are GTSNPN and SVGIG (reference sequence). This CDR3 contains 14 residues. The trim removed 2 bases at V and 5 bases at J, leaving 6 bases unmatched. CDR3 bases: TGTGCCTGGAGTACGGGACAGGGATCAACTGAAGCTTTCTTT. It encodes CAWSTGQGSTEAFF.

The rearrangement joins TRBV6-5 to TRBJ2-7, with TRBD1 identical over 9 bases. With 6 bases clipped from V and 5 bases from J, the junction kept 11 bases outside the gene matches. CDR3 length: 15 amino acids. Germline lookup yields CDR1 MNHEY and CDR2 SVGAGI. CDR3 sequence reads: CASRGAGTGINEQYF. The CDR3 DNA is TGTGCCAGCAGGGGAGCCGGGACAGGGATTAACGAGCAGTACTTC.

V is TRBV15 and J is TRBJ2-7; 11 bases agree with TRBD2. Germline-derived CDR1 and CDR2 are LNHNV and YYDKDF (reference sequence). V dropped 0 bases and J dropped 3; count of bases not matched to a gene: 4. The CDR3 consists of 16 residues. The CDR3 protein is CATSRDPGTSGYEQYF. Written as DNA, the CDR3 is TGTGCCACCAGCAGAGATCCGGGGACTAGCGGCTACGAGCAGTACTTC.

The chain joins TRBV4-3 to TRBJ2-2, with 8 bases aligning to TRBD1. Germline-derived CDR1 and CDR2 are LGHNA and YSLEER. The CDR3 is 14 amino acids. The ends lost 8 bases at V and 3 bases at J; junction bases unmatched: 5. The CDR3 region is CASAGTGDTGELFF. CDR3 DNA sequence: TGCGCCAGCGCCGGGACAGGCGACACCGGGGAGCTGTTTTTT.

V gene TRBV27 combines with J gene TRBJ1-2, with D perhaps TRBD1 (6 bases). Germline assignment: CDR1 MNHEY and CDR2 SMNVEV (reference sequence). The V gene lost 7 bases and the J gene lost 1 base, with 16 bases spanning the gap. The CDR3 contains 15 residues. CDR3 in DNA: TGTGCCAGCACCTTCGCGGGGGGCCTTAACTATGGCTACACCTTC. It codes for CASTFAGGLNYGYTF.

The genes are TRBV13 and TRBJ2-4; no firm D call. Germline CDR1 PRHDT, CDR2 FYEKMQ (reference sequence). This CDR3 region has 16 residues. V shed 3 bases and J shed 2 bases, with 14 bases lying between them. The CDR3 sequence: CASSFSPRAPKNIQYF. The CDR3 region has the DNA TGTGCCAGCAGCTTTTCCCCTAGAGCGCCCAAAAACATTCAGTACTTC.

V usage is TRBV7-9 and J usage is TRBJ1-3, with D hard to call. Germline V gene lookup returns CDR1 SEHNR and CDR2 FQNEAQ (reference sequence). The V gene lost 5 bases and the J gene lost 0 bases, with 17 bases spanning the gap. The CDR3 covers 17 residues. CDR3 coding DNA: TGTGCCAGCAGCCTCCTGGCGGGTCCCTTCTCTGGAAACACCATATATTTT. Encoded protein: CASSLLAGPFSGNTIYF. The variable domain in full, with the rest retrieved from reference TRBV7-9 and TRBJ1-3, is DTGVSQNPRHKITKRGQNVTFRCDPISEHNRLYWYRQTLGQGPEFLTYFQNEAQLEKSRLLSDRFSAERPKGSFSTLEIQRTEQGDSAMYLCASSLLAGPFSGNTIYFGEGSWLTVV.

A remark on this clone: Distinct nucleotide sequences in the sample also encode this CDR3. The chain recombines TRBV18 with TRBJ2-5, with 8 bases lining up with TRBD1. The CDR3 covers 13 residues. CDR1 is KGHSH, CDR2 LQKENI, per germline. Unmatched junction bases numbered 0, after V lost 2 bases and J lost 4 bases. The CDR3 is CASSPGTGETQYF. In DNA, the CDR3 is TGTGCCAGCTCACCAGGGACAGGAGAGACCCAGTACTTC.

This chain connects TRBV29-1 to TRBJ2-7; 7 nucleotides align to TRBD1. This CDR3 contains 14 residues. V lost 4 bases to trimming and J lost 0 bases; unmatched junction nucleotides: 6. The germline V gene has CDR1 SQVTM and CDR2 ANQGSEA. Written as DNA, the CDR3 is TGCAGCGTTGGCACAGGGGCCCTCTCCTACGAGCAGTACTTC. Protein sequence: CSVGTGALSYEQYF.

The V call is TRBV6-5, the J call TRBJ2-4; no firm D call. Between the trimmed V and J ends, which lost 8 bases and 1 base, there was a span of 9 bases. This CDR3 has 13 residues. Germline V gene lookup returns CDR1 MNHEY and CDR2 SVGAGI. The CDR3 DNA sequence: TGTGCCAGCGGTCCCAGGGCCAAAAACATTCAGTACTTC. Amino acid sequence: CASGPRAKNIQYF.

The V gene is TRBV4-1, the J gene TRBJ2-1; D is possibly TRBD1 (5 bases). The V gene lost 1 base and the J gene lost 5 bases, with 15 bases spanning the gap. Germline loops: CDR1 MGHRA, CDR2 YSYEKL. There are 16 residues in the CDR3. The CDR3 region has the DNA TGCGCCAGCAGCCAAGGGGTAGGGGTGGGGAACAATGAGCAGTTCTTC. Its protein product is CASSQGVGVGNNEQFF.

The chain is built from TRBV27 and TRBJ2-7, with TRBD2 matching over 16 bases. Germline V gives CDR1 MNHEY, CDR2 SMNVEV (reference sequence). This CDR3 has 16 residues. V shed 5 bases and J 4 bases; nucleotides not matched to a gene: 5. The CDR3 sequence is CASSPGTSGRAYEQYF. CDR3 DNA: TGTGCCAGCAGTCCGGGGACTAGCGGGAGGGCGTACGAGCAGTACTTC.

V is TRBV5-5 and J is TRBJ1-1; D gene uncertain. The V gene lost 4 bases and the J gene lost 1 base, with 5 bases spanning the gap. The CDR3 is 12 amino acids. The V gene's germline CDR1 is SGHKS and CDR2 YYEKEE (reference sequence). The CDR3 loop reads CASSPRNTEAFF. CDR3 nucleotides: TGTGCCAGCAGCCCCCGGAACACTGAAGCTTTCTTT.

The rearrangement links TRBV2 to TRBJ2-7; TRBD1 matches at 7 bases. Per germline, CDR1 SNHLY and CDR2 FYNNEI. Trimming took 4 bases from V and 6 from J; bases not matched to a gene: 12. The CDR3 has 15 residues. The CDR3 bases are TGTGCCAGCAGTGTGGCACCAGGGGGATCACGCGAGCAGTACTTC. Protein sequence: CASSVAPGGSREQYF.

This rearrangement joins TRBV6-5 to TRBJ1-2; TRBD1 aligns across 8 bases. The junction had 12 bases not matched to a gene; V was cut back by 5 bases and J by 7 bases. The length of the CDR3 is 15 residues. In germline, CDR1 is MNHEY, CDR2 SVGAGI. The CDR3 coding sequence is TGTGCCAGCAGTCTCTCTCGGCAGGGGGCCAGTGGCTACACCTTC. Protein sequence: CASSLSRQGASGYTF.

The genes are TRBV28 and TRBJ1-2, with 7 nucleotides matching TRBD1. Trimming removed 5 bases from V and 2 bases from J; junction bases left unmatched: 5. The CDR3 covers 14 residues. Germline CDR1 is MDHEN and CDR2 is SYDVKM. CDR3 region: CASSPLQGNYGYTF. CDR3 in DNA: TGTGCCAGCAGTCCCTTACAGGGGAACTATGGCTACACCTTC.

This clone was counted a few times. The CDR3 DNA follows: TGTGCCAGCAGTTTAGCAGGGGTCGTCCGGTCCTACGAGCAGTACTTC. It specifies CASSLAGVVRSYEQYF. This chain links TRBV27 with TRBJ2-7, with a weak D call TRBD1 (6 bases). Germline V gene sequence: CDR1 MNHEY, CDR2 SMNVEV (reference sequence). The V gene lost 2 bases and the J gene lost 1 base, with 15 bases spanning the gap. The CDR3 is 16 amino acids.

There are a few counts of this clone. V is TRBV19 and J is TRBJ2-7, with 10 nucleotides matching TRBD1. The CDR3 length is 14 residues. V was pared by 6 bases and J by 2 bases, with 4 bases of the junction left unmatched. CDR1 and CDR2 from the germline V gene are LNHDA and SQIVND (reference sequence). CDR3 amino acids: CASRGTGDAYEQYF. Here the CDR3 DNA reads TGTGCCAGTAGGGGGACAGGGGACGCCTACGAGCAGTACTTC.

The V gene is TRBV4-3, the J gene TRBJ2-3, with 12 nucleotides matching TRBD2. This CDR3 region has 15 residues. In germline, CDR1 is LGHNA, CDR2 YSLEER. With V trimmed by 1 base and J by 4 bases, 0 bases remained unmatched. Here the CDR3 reads CASSQGLAGADTQYF. The CDR3 DNA reads TGCGCCAGCAGCCAAGGACTAGCGGGGGCAGATACGCAGTATTTT.

This chain links TRBV10-3 with TRBJ2-1, with TRBD1 matching 9 bases. The CDR3 has 12 residues. The ends lost 10 bases at V and 4 bases at J; junction bases unmatched: 2. The germline V gene has CDR1 ENHRY and CDR2 SYGVKD. This CDR3 reads CATGQGYNEQFF. The CDR3 nucleotides are TGTGCCACTGGACAGGGGTACAATGAGCAGTTCTTC.

The chain combines TRBV27 with TRBJ1-2, with 9 nucleotides matching TRBD1. The CDR3 is made up of 15 amino acids. In germline, CDR1 is MNHEY, CDR2 SMNVEV (reference sequence). J gave up 6 bases and V 5 bases, and 10 bases lay outside the gene matches. The CDR3 DNA is TGTGCCAGCAGTCCCGGGACAGGGCCCGTGAATGGCTACACCTTC. It translates to CASSPGTGPVNGYTF.

The chain employs TRBV19 and TRBJ1-1, with D uncertain. The V gene lost 5 bases and the J gene lost 5 bases, with 24 bases spanning the gap. The CDR3 consists of 17 residues. In germline, CDR1 is LNHDA, CDR2 SQIVND (reference sequence). The DNA for the CDR3 is TGTGCCAGTAGTCCCTTACCCGGAGCGGCGAAGGAAACTGAAGCTTTCTTT. It encodes CASSPLPGAAKETEAFF.

This clone was recorded many times. V and J are TRBV25-1 and TRBJ2-5, with 7 bases that match TRBD1. Germline CDR1 and CDR2: MGHDK and SYGVNS. The ends lost 6 bases at V and 0 bases at J; junction bases unmatched: 7. This CDR3 has 15 residues. The CDR3 coding sequence is TGTGCCAGCAGCCCCGACAGGGCACACCAAGAGACCCAGTACTTC. This codes for CASSPDRAHQETQYF.